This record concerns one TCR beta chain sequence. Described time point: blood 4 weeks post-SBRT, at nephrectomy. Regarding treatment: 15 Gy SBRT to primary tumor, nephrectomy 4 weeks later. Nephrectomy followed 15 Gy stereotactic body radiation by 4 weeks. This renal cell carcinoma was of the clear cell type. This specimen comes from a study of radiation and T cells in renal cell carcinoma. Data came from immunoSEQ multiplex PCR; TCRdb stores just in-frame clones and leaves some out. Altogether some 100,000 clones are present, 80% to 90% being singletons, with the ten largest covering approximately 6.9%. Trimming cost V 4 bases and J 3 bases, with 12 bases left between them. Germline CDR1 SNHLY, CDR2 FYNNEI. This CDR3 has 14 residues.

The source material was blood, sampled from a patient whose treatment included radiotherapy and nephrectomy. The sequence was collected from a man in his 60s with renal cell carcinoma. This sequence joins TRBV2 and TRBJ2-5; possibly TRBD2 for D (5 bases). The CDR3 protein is CASSVGYGEETQYF. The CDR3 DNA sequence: TGTGCCAGCAGTGTTGGTTACGGGGAAGAGACCCAGTACTTC.